The rows below give T cell receptor beta chains drawn from one sample of a study of T cell repertoires in cytomegalovirus infection. The antigens these receptors bind are not known. One entry per CDR3 protein results from TCRdb running MiXCR on the reads. The sample contains some 350,000 distinct CDR3 sequences, roughly 34% of which appear only once. This specimen consisted of cultured PBMCs, obtained from culture after CMV antigen stimulation. Source of these receptors: a human donor in good health (CMV status not recorded). Some clones in this sample may be carry-over from other donors' samples. CDR3s include the opening cysteine and the closing phenylalanine or tryptophan. Each record gives: CDR3 length, J gene, D gene, V gene, clone size, CDR3 DNA, CDR3 protein. D genes are given only for firm matches. Not every row has a clone size; where given, it reads once, few, many or a size class.

cdr3_length: 16
j_call: TRBJ2-3
d_call: .
v_call: TRBV20-1
clone_size: .
cdr3_nt: TGCAGTGCTAGAGAGCCCAACAGGGGAGGGAAAGATACGCAGTATTTT
cdr3_aa: CSAREPNRGGKDTQYF

cdr3_length: 18
j_call: TRBJ2-1
d_call: TRBD2
v_call: TRBV4-1
clone_size: few
cdr3_nt: TGCGCCAGCAGCCAAGAAGACCTGGCTAGCGGGTCTCCCCATGAGCAGTTCTTC
cdr3_aa: CASSQEDLASGSPHEQFF

cdr3_length: 14
j_call: TRBJ1-5
d_call: .
v_call: TRBV28
clone_size: .
cdr3_nt: TGTGCCAGCAGTTTAAGGGGAGTAGCACAGCCCCAGCATTTT
cdr3_aa: CASSLRGVAQPQHF

cdr3_length: 14
j_call: TRBJ2-1
d_call: TRBD2
v_call: TRBV7-3
clone_size: once
cdr3_nt: TGTGCCAGCAGCCGGACTAGAGACTACAATGAGCAGTGCTTC
cdr3_aa: CASSRTRDYNEQCF

cdr3_length: 12
j_call: TRBJ1-5
d_call: .
v_call: TRBV28
clone_size: few
cdr3_nt: TGTGCCAGCAGTTTGGGGGCCCAGCCCCAGCATTTT
cdr3_aa: CASSLGAQPQHF

cdr3_length: 17
j_call: TRBJ1-2
d_call: .
v_call: TRBV19
clone_size: .
cdr3_nt: TGTGCCAGTAGTGCCATCCGAGCGGGGTCTTATAACTATGGCTACACCTTC
cdr3_aa: CASSAIRAGSYNYGYTF

cdr3_length: 15
j_call: TRBJ2-7
d_call: TRBD2
v_call: TRBV7-2
clone_size: .
cdr3_nt: TGTGCCAGCAGCCGCCCGGGACTAGCAGTTTACGAGCAGTACTTC
cdr3_aa: CASSRPGLAVYEQYF

cdr3_length: 12
j_call: TRBJ2-1
d_call: .
v_call: TRBV7-8
clone_size: once
cdr3_nt: TGTGCCAGCAGCCCCCTTGACAATGAGCAGTTCTTC
cdr3_aa: CASSPLDNEQFF

cdr3_length: 13
j_call: TRBJ1-2
d_call: .
v_call: TRBV20-1
clone_size: few
cdr3_nt: TGCAGTGCTAGAGTACGGGGACTCTATGGCTACACCTTC
cdr3_aa: CSARVRGLYGYTF

cdr3_length: 17
j_call: TRBJ1-2
d_call: .
v_call: TRBV27
clone_size: few
cdr3_nt: TGTGCCAGCAGTCCGGGCACCTTTTTACCCCGCGGGGCTGGCTACACCTTC
cdr3_aa: CASSPGTFLPRGAGYTF

cdr3_length: 15
j_call: TRBJ2-1
d_call: .
v_call: TRBV7-2
clone_size: .
cdr3_nt: TGTGCCAGCAGCTTAGCGCTGGCTCCCCGCAATGAGCAGTTCTTC
cdr3_aa: CASSLALAPRNEQFF

cdr3_length: 17
j_call: TRBJ2-2
d_call: .
v_call: TRBV7-2
clone_size: few
cdr3_nt: TGTGCCAGCAGCTTAGGGCCCCCAACATCCGGAACCGGGGAGCTGTTTTTT
cdr3_aa: CASSLGPPTSGTGELFF

cdr3_length: 15
j_call: TRBJ2-7
d_call: TRBD1
v_call: TRBV7-2
clone_size: few
cdr3_nt: TGTGCCAGCAGCCCGACAGGGCCCCTTTCCTACGAGCAGTACTTC
cdr3_aa: CASSPTGPLSYEQYF

cdr3_length: 12
j_call: TRBJ1-1
d_call: .
v_call: TRBV12-3/TRBV12-4
clone_size: .
cdr3_nt: TGTGCGACGGTAGAAATGAACACTGAAGCTTTCTTT
cdr3_aa: CATVEMNTEAFF

cdr3_length: 14
j_call: TRBJ1-2
d_call: .
v_call: TRBV7-2
clone_size: .
cdr3_nt: TGTGCCAGCAGCTTAGCCGGGGGTTCGGGTGGCTACACCTTC
cdr3_aa: CASSLAGGSGGYTF

cdr3_length: 15
j_call: TRBJ2-5
d_call: .
v_call: TRBV6-5
clone_size: .
cdr3_nt: TGTGCCAGCAGTTACTCGGGGGACTACCAAGAGACCCAGTACTTC
cdr3_aa: CASSYSGDYQETQYF

cdr3_length: 11
j_call: TRBJ2-7
d_call: .
v_call: TRBV27
clone_size: .
cdr3_nt: TGTGCCAGCAGCGGGAGCGGCGAGCAGTACTTC
cdr3_aa: CASSGSGEQYF

cdr3_length: 15
j_call: TRBJ2-3
d_call: TRBD1
v_call: TRBV6-5
clone_size: few
cdr3_nt: TGTGCCAGCAGTCCACAGGGGGTGGGCACAGATACGCAGTATTTT
cdr3_aa: CASSPQGVGTDTQYF

cdr3_length: 13
j_call: TRBJ2-1
d_call: .
v_call: TRBV7-9
clone_size: .
cdr3_nt: TGTGCCAGCGGATCCGGCTCCTACAATGAGCAGTTCTTC
cdr3_aa: CASGSGSYNEQFF

cdr3_length: 17
j_call: TRBJ2-3
d_call: TRBD2
v_call: TRBV10-3
clone_size: .
cdr3_nt: TGTGCCATCAGTGAGGGGGCCGGACTAGGTTCCGCAGATACGCAATATTTT
cdr3_aa: CAISEGAGLGSADTQYF